This T cell receptor (beta chain) was observed in a study of OX40 agonist ivuxolimab in advanced cancers. Study-level background: Ivuxolimab was an agonistic, fully human IgG2 monoclonal antibody directed against OX40 (CD134), a costimulatory receptor. Intravenous ivuxolimab was administered to patients every 2 weeks at six dose levels: 0.01, 0.1, 0.3, 1.5, 3 and 10 mg/kg. Of the roughly 50 dose-escalation patients, hepatocellular carcinoma was present in roughly 19, melanoma in roughly 15, renal cell carcinoma in 9 and head and neck cancer in 9. In the dose-escalation cohort, around four fifths of patients were male, and the mean age was 60 years with a range of roughly 23 to 79. Prior anti-PD-1, anti-PD-L1 or anti-CTLA-4 therapy was permitted, and approximately 39% of dose-escalation patients had received checkpoint inhibitors. Partial responses were achieved by three dose-escalation patients, of whom one had hepatocellular carcinoma and two had cutaneous melanoma. Peripheral TCRbeta sequencing was intended to test whether TCR sequence diversity was altered and clonal T-cell expansion was caused by ivuxolimab. The paper describes the monotherapy dose-escalation part (N of about 47 patients) of the phase I trial of ivuxolimab. Paper-wide results and their limitations: After ivuxolimab, CD8+ T cells had more expanded clones than CD4+ T cells on average. At doses from 0.1 to 3.0 mg/kg, clonal expansion was seen in both CD4+ and CD8+ blood T cells between baseline and week 6. In the 0.1-3.0 mg/kg groups, partial responders had among the lowest normalized peripheral clonal expansion, particularly in CD8+ T cells. Low levels of normalized T-cell clonal expansion were also seen in some nonresponding patients. Antigen specificity was not determined for the clonally expanded peripheral T cells.

Patients with a history of autoimmune disease or receiving systemic immunosuppression were excluded from the trial. Peripheral blood for TCR sequencing was collected from all dose cohorts at baseline, on cycle 4 day 1, and on cycle 7 day 1. The samples were taken from a phase I, first-in-human, multicenter, open-label dose-escalation trial of ivuxolimab. Adults with locally advanced or metastatic head and neck squamous cell, hepatocellular, melanoma or renal cell carcinoma were enrolled in the trial. Before TCR sequencing, CD4+ T cells and CD8+ T cells from peripheral blood were sorted into separate populations. To sequence the TCRbeta CDR3 region, genomic DNA was isolated from the sorted cells. The immunoSEQ Assay was used for sequencing of TCRbeta CDR3 regions. TCRdb limited this immuneACCESS table to in-frame rearrangements with V and J called. A share of clones is missing; checked studies link under half to unresolved V genes, and the rest is unexplained. Within this sample are some 45,000 clones, with 65% to 85% of them counted one time only. Roughly 25% of the sample belongs to the ten largest clones.

A note on this clone: It lacks a known antigen. It has no much larger one-base neighbor in the sample; base qualities were not kept.

The sample was CD4+ or CD8+ T cells sorted from blood, taken in a trial of the OX40 agonist ivuxolimab. The sequence was obtained from an adult with an advanced solid tumor such as melanoma, head and neck, liver or kidney cancer.

The DNA sequence is as follows: TGTGCCAGCAGATCGTGGAAATACGAGCAGTACTTC. Translated, it reads CASRSWKYEQYF. The chain uses TRBV27 and TRBJ2-7, with the D gene uncertain. V drops 6 bases and J drops 4 bases, leaving 10 bases in between. As encoded in the germline V gene (reference sequence), CDR1 is MNHEY while CDR2 is SMNVEV. The CDR3 measures 12 amino acids from cysteine to phenylalanine. Left in the record is the CDR3 DNA by itself, 36 bases read in frame from the first base.